This is a list of T cell receptor beta chains from one sample in a study of T cell responses to AZD1222 COVID-19 vaccine. Sequenced by immunoSEQ multiplex PCR; TCRdb stores in-frame clones only, minus some. The sample lists over 90,000 clones, roughly 88% occurring once. Material: peripheral blood, obtained on day 0 of AZD1222 vaccination. These receptors were collected from an adult in good health. Each CDR3 is given with its conserved first and last residue. The order of the fields is CDR3 protein, CDR3 DNA, clone size, D gene, V gene, J gene. A D gene is named only where the DNA matches it firmly. Where a row states a size, it is once, few, many or the class of an expanded clone; other rows omit it.

CDR3aa: CASSNGQHYGYTF; CDR3nt: TGTGCCAGTAGTAACGGGCAGCACTATGGCTACACCTTC; abundance: NA; d_gene: NA; v_gene: TRBV19; j_gene: TRBJ1-2
CDR3aa: CASSPSVGELFF; CDR3nt: TGTGCCAGCAGCCCATCAGTTGGGGAGCTGTTTTTT; abundance: NA; d_gene: NA; v_gene: TRBV7-9; j_gene: TRBJ2-2
CDR3aa: CASSFSGTLNTEAFF; CDR3nt: TGTGCCAGCAGCTTTTCCGGGACACTGAACACTGAAGCTTTCTTT; abundance: NA; d_gene: NA; v_gene: TRBV7-9; j_gene: TRBJ1-1
CDR3aa: CASSEDIQYF; CDR3nt: TGTGCCAGCAGTGAAGACATTCAGTACTTC; abundance: NA; d_gene: NA; v_gene: TRBV2; j_gene: TRBJ2-4
CDR3aa: CASMGLKGEGLFF; CDR3nt: TGTGCCAGCATGGGGTTAAAAGGCGAAGGACTGTTTTTT; abundance: NA; d_gene: NA; v_gene: TRBV6-5; j_gene: TRBJ1-4
CDR3aa: CSVEDEGGIGYTF; CDR3nt: TGCAGCGTTGAAGATGAAGGGGGAATCGGCTACACCTTC; abundance: once; d_gene: NA; v_gene: TRBV29-1; j_gene: TRBJ1-2
CDR3aa: CASSSALAGGEAQYF; CDR3nt: TGTGCCAGCAGCTCTGCACTAGCGGGGGGGGAGGCCCAGTACTTC; abundance: NA; d_gene: TRBD2; v_gene: TRBV7-7; j_gene: TRBJ2-5
CDR3aa: CASDISLGGGGRTDTQYF; CDR3nt: TGCGCCAGCGATATATCATTAGGCGGGGGGGGTCGAACAGATACGCAGTATTTT; abundance: NA; d_gene: TRBD2; v_gene: TRBV23-1; j_gene: TRBJ2-3
CDR3aa: CASSLVRNTEAFF; CDR3nt: TGTGCCAGCAGCTTAGTCAGGAACACTGAAGCTTTCTTT; abundance: NA; d_gene: NA; v_gene: TRBV11-2; j_gene: TRBJ1-1
CDR3aa: CASSPLAGDTIYF; CDR3nt: TGTGCCAGCAGTCCCCTTGCGGGGGACACCATATATTTT; abundance: NA; d_gene: NA; v_gene: TRBV6-5; j_gene: TRBJ1-3
CDR3aa: CASSLGGSTRREKLFF; CDR3nt: TGTGCCAGCAGCTTAGGTGGGTCGACCCGACGGGAAAAACTGTTTTTT; abundance: NA; d_gene: NA; v_gene: TRBV7-9; j_gene: TRBJ1-4
CDR3aa: CASSYSTYMVSSLF; CDR3nt: TGTGCCAGCAGTTACTCGACGTATATGGTCTCTAGCCTCTTC; abundance: NA; d_gene: NA; v_gene: TRBV6-2/TRBV6-3; j_gene: TRBJ1-2
CDR3aa: CASSGGTGRKGAEAFF; CDR3nt: TGTGCCAGCAGCGGGGGGACAGGGAGAAAGGGAGCTGAAGCTTTCTTT; abundance: NA; d_gene: TRBD1; v_gene: TRBV9; j_gene: TRBJ1-1
CDR3aa: CASSYYQGAKGYGYTF; CDR3nt: TGTGCCAGCAGTTATTACCAGGGGGCTAAGGGGTATGGCTACACCTTC; abundance: NA; d_gene: TRBD1; v_gene: TRBV28; j_gene: TRBJ1-2
CDR3aa: CASRRDVSYNEQFF; CDR3nt: TGTGCCAGCAGAAGGGACGTCTCCTACAATGAGCAGTTCTTC; abundance: NA; d_gene: NA; v_gene: TRBV6-5; j_gene: TRBJ2-1
CDR3aa: CASSTGQGARYGYTF; CDR3nt: TGTGCCAGCAGTACCGGACAGGGGGCGCGCTATGGCTACACCTTC; abundance: NA; d_gene: TRBD1; v_gene: TRBV27; j_gene: TRBJ1-2
CDR3aa: CAWIFGSGTEAFF; CDR3nt: TGTGCCTGGATTTTCGGGTCGGGCACTGAAGCTTTCTTT; abundance: NA; d_gene: NA; v_gene: TRBV30; j_gene: TRBJ1-1
CDR3aa: CASSFQRDRASYEQYF; CDR3nt: TGTGCCAGCAGTTTTCAACGGGACAGGGCATCCTACGAGCAGTACTTC; abundance: NA; d_gene: TRBD1; v_gene: TRBV28; j_gene: TRBJ2-7
CDR3aa: CATTAETGVLNEQFF; CDR3nt: TGTGCCACCACTGCTGAGACAGGGGTTCTGAATGAGCAGTTCTTC; abundance: once; d_gene: TRBD1; v_gene: TRBV24-1; j_gene: TRBJ2-1
CDR3aa: CASSRDRDVSAYGYTF; CDR3nt: TGTGCCAGCAGCCGCGACAGGGATGTGTCCGCCTATGGCTACACCTTC; abundance: once; d_gene: TRBD1; v_gene: TRBV11-2; j_gene: TRBJ1-2
CDR3aa: CASSVGLNTGELFF; CDR3nt: TGTGCCAGCAGTGTCGGACTTAACACCGGGGAGCTGTTTTTT; abundance: NA; d_gene: NA; v_gene: TRBV27; j_gene: TRBJ2-2